A selection of T cell receptor beta chains follows, all from one sample in a study of regulatory T cells in long-lasting Graves disease. TCRdb analysed the multiplex PCR reads with MiXCR anew, one entry per CDR3 protein. The sample lists over 350,000 distinct CDR3 sequences, 14% occurring once. This sample was shared with a second study, whose subject was T cells in Graves' hyperthyroidism and ophthalmopathy.

This specimen was peripheral blood mononuclear cells (PBMCs), taken at new diagnosis, from a patient treated with antithyroid drugs. Receptors originate from a woman aged 50 to 60 with Graves disease. CDR3s include the opening cysteine and the closing phenylalanine or tryptophan. The D gene is left open where the match is weak. Only part of the rows carry a size: once, few, many, or a class if the clone is expanded.

j_call: TRBJ2-2
clone_size: few
d_call: -
v_call: TRBV5-1
cdr3_nt: TGCGCCAGCAGCTTGGACGGGGGTACCGGGGAGCTGTTTTTT
cdr3_aa: CASSLDGGTGELFF

j_call: TRBJ2-2
clone_size: few
d_call: -
v_call: TRBV28
cdr3_nt: TGTGCCAGCCGGACAGAAAACACCGGGGAGCTGTTTTTT
cdr3_aa: CASRTENTGELFF

j_call: TRBJ2-1
clone_size: -
d_call: TRBD2
v_call: TRBV27
cdr3_nt: TGTGCCAGCAGTTTGGAGGGACTAGCTTATTACAATGAGCAGTTCTTC
cdr3_aa: CASSLEGLAYYNEQFF

j_call: TRBJ1-2
clone_size: -
d_call: TRBD1
v_call: TRBV7-9
cdr3_nt: TGTGCCAGCAGCCCTCGACAGGGGGCCTATGGCTACACCTTC
cdr3_aa: CASSPRQGAYGYTF

j_call: TRBJ2-5
clone_size: -
d_call: -
v_call: TRBV5-1
cdr3_nt: TGCGCCAGCAGCTTGGCCCTGGGGCGCCGGGAGACCCAGTACTTC
cdr3_aa: CASSLALGRRETQYF

j_call: TRBJ2-2
clone_size: -
d_call: -
v_call: TRBV12-3/TRBV12-4
cdr3_nt: TGTGCCAGCAGTAAAAGCAACACCGGGGAGCTGTTTTTT
cdr3_aa: CASSKSNTGELFF

j_call: TRBJ1-3
clone_size: -
d_call: -
v_call: TRBV5-1
cdr3_nt: TGCGCCAGCAGCTTGGCAACGGACGGAGGCTCTGGAAACACCATATATTTT
cdr3_aa: CASSLATDGGSGNTIYF

j_call: TRBJ1-1
clone_size: many
d_call: TRBD1
v_call: TRBV28
cdr3_nt: TGTGCCAGCAGCCTTGGGACAGGGCCGGGCATGAACACTGAAGCTTTCTTT
cdr3_aa: CASSLGTGPGMNTEAFF

j_call: TRBJ1-5
clone_size: many
d_call: -
v_call: TRBV30
cdr3_nt: TGTGCCTGGACCGCCGGGGGTAATCAGCCCCAGCATTTT
cdr3_aa: CAWTAGGNQPQHF

j_call: TRBJ2-1
clone_size: -
d_call: TRBD2
v_call: TRBV7-9
cdr3_nt: TGTGCCAGCAGCTTAACCTCCCGGCCTAGCGGGAGGGGTATTGAGCAGTTCTTC
cdr3_aa: CASSLTSRPSGRGIEQFF

j_call: TRBJ1-1
clone_size: many
d_call: -
v_call: TRBV12-3/TRBV12-4
cdr3_nt: TGTGCCAGCAGTTTCTTCCGCAGGGCTGAAGCTTTCTTT
cdr3_aa: CASSFFRRAEAFF

j_call: TRBJ2-1
clone_size: many
d_call: TRBD2
v_call: TRBV7-3
cdr3_nt: TGTGCCAGCAGCTTAAACCCCAGCGGGAGCTCCTACAATGAGCAGTTCTTC
cdr3_aa: CASSLNPSGSSYNEQFF

j_call: TRBJ2-2
clone_size: many
d_call: TRBD1
v_call: TRBV20-1
cdr3_nt: TGCAGTGCTAGGGGACAGGTTAACACCGGGGAGCTGTTTTTT
cdr3_aa: CSARGQVNTGELFF

j_call: TRBJ2-7
clone_size: many
d_call: -
v_call: TRBV11-3
cdr3_nt: TGTGCCAGCAGCCACTCCGCTGTCGGGGCCGCCGAGCAGTACTTC
cdr3_aa: CASSHSAVGAAEQYF

j_call: TRBJ1-5
clone_size: -
d_call: TRBD1
v_call: TRBV6-1
cdr3_nt: TGTGCCAGCAGAACCGGACAGGGAAGTACTCAGCCCCAGCATTTT
cdr3_aa: CASRTGQGSTQPQHF

j_call: TRBJ2-7
clone_size: many
d_call: -
v_call: TRBV4-1
cdr3_nt: TGCGCCAGCAGCCAAGGTCAGGGAACCTACGAGCAGTACTTC
cdr3_aa: CASSQGQGTYEQYF

j_call: TRBJ2-7
clone_size: -
d_call: -
v_call: TRBV5-1
cdr3_nt: TGCGCCAGCAGCTTGGATCTCGAGCAGTACTTC
cdr3_aa: CASSLDLEQYF

j_call: TRBJ2-7
clone_size: many
d_call: TRBD1
v_call: TRBV5-1
cdr3_nt: TGCGCCAGCAGCTTGGACAGGGGCCCTCCCTACGAGCAGTACTTC
cdr3_aa: CASSLDRGPPYEQYF

j_call: TRBJ2-2
clone_size: -
d_call: TRBD2
v_call: TRBV5-1
cdr3_nt: TGCGCCAGCAGCTTGGCGAGGAAGACTAGCGGGTCCGAGGAGCTGTTTTTT
cdr3_aa: CASSLARKTSGSEELFF

j_call: TRBJ1-1
clone_size: -
d_call: TRBD1
v_call: TRBV7-9
cdr3_nt: TGTGCCAGTACCGGAGGGACAGGGGGCACTGAAGCTTTCTTT
cdr3_aa: CASTGGTGGTEAFF

j_call: TRBJ2-7
clone_size: many
d_call: -
v_call: TRBV12-5
cdr3_nt: TGTGCTAAAGTACTGGCGGGCCCCTACGAGCAGTACTTC
cdr3_aa: CAKVLAGPYEQYF

j_call: TRBJ2-1
clone_size: -
d_call: -
v_call: TRBV9
cdr3_nt: TGTGCCAGCAGCGTAGCCCCCACGGATCACAATGAGCAGTTCTTC
cdr3_aa: CASSVAPTDHNEQFF

j_call: TRBJ1-1
clone_size: many
d_call: -
v_call: TRBV5-1
cdr3_nt: TGCGCCAGCAGCTCCCCTGGAGGGGGGATGGCTGAAGCTTTCTTT
cdr3_aa: CASSSPGGGMAEAFF

j_call: TRBJ2-7
clone_size: many
d_call: -
v_call: TRBV2
cdr3_nt: TGTGCCAGCAGGCCGGCCAGTACCGTCGACGAGCAGTACTTC
cdr3_aa: CASRPASTVDEQYF

j_call: TRBJ1-2
clone_size: few
d_call: -
v_call: TRBV29-1
cdr3_nt: TGCAGCGCATATAACCCGGGGGACAACTATGGCTACACCTTC
cdr3_aa: CSAYNPGDNYGYTF

j_call: TRBJ2-1
clone_size: many
d_call: -
v_call: TRBV28
cdr3_nt: TGTGCCAGCAGCCTAGGACTATGGGGCGACAATGAGCAGTTCTTC
cdr3_aa: CASSLGLWGDNEQFF

j_call: TRBJ1-4
clone_size: many
d_call: -
v_call: TRBV7-2
cdr3_nt: TGTGCCAGCAGCCTGTGGACAGCGAATGAAAAACTGTTTTTT
cdr3_aa: CASSLWTANEKLFF

j_call: TRBJ2-3
clone_size: many
d_call: TRBD2
v_call: TRBV7-8
cdr3_nt: TGTGCCAGCAGCTTAGTTCGGGCCCGGGGACTAGCGGGAGGGGGGACGCAGTATTTT
cdr3_aa: CASSLVRARGLAGGGTQYF

j_call: TRBJ1-5
clone_size: few
d_call: TRBD1
v_call: TRBV6-2/TRBV6-3
cdr3_nt: TGTGCCAGCAGTCGAACAGGGGGCGAGGTTCAGCCCCAGCATTTT
cdr3_aa: CASSRTGGEVQPQHF

j_call: TRBJ1-6
clone_size: many
d_call: -
v_call: TRBV7-2
cdr3_nt: TGTGCCAGCAGCTTACCAAGCCCATCGGGTAATTCACCCCTCCACTTT
cdr3_aa: CASSLPSPSGNSPLHF

j_call: TRBJ2-1
clone_size: many
d_call: -
v_call: TRBV10-2
cdr3_nt: TGCGCCAGCAGTGCCGGGATGGGCTACAATGAGCAGTTCTTC
cdr3_aa: CASSAGMGYNEQFF

j_call: TRBJ2-7
clone_size: many
d_call: -
v_call: TRBV12-3/TRBV12-4
cdr3_nt: TGTGCCAGCACCACCTCTCTGAAGGTCTCCGAGCAGTACTTC
cdr3_aa: CASTTSLKVSEQYF

j_call: TRBJ1-5
clone_size: many
d_call: -
v_call: TRBV20-1
cdr3_nt: TGCAGTGCTAGTTCCGGGGGCGGCAATCAGCCCCAGCATTTT
cdr3_aa: CSASSGGGNQPQHF

j_call: TRBJ1-5
clone_size: many
d_call: -
v_call: TRBV12-5
cdr3_nt: TGTGCTAGTGGTTTGGTACCCTCAAGGTGGTCGGGTCAGCCCCAGCATTTT
cdr3_aa: CASGLVPSRWSGQPQHF

j_call: TRBJ2-3
clone_size: many
d_call: -
v_call: TRBV18
cdr3_nt: TGTGCCAGCTCACCACGAAGCGCCGATACGCAGTATTTT
cdr3_aa: CASSPRSADTQYF

j_call: TRBJ2-5
clone_size: many
d_call: TRBD2
v_call: TRBV28
cdr3_nt: TGTGCCAGCAGTTCCCGGACTAGGATAGAGACCCAGTACTTC
cdr3_aa: CASSSRTRIETQYF

j_call: TRBJ2-2
clone_size: many
d_call: TRBD2
v_call: TRBV12-3/TRBV12-4
cdr3_nt: TGTGCCAGCAGCCCAGGACTAGCGGGAGCCACCGGGGAGCTGTTTTTT
cdr3_aa: CASSPGLAGATGELFF

j_call: TRBJ2-3
clone_size: many
d_call: -
v_call: TRBV12-3/TRBV12-4
cdr3_nt: TGTGCCAGCCGACAGGCTAACACAGATACGCAGTATTTT
cdr3_aa: CASRQANTDTQYF

j_call: TRBJ2-1
clone_size: many
d_call: -
v_call: TRBV7-3
cdr3_nt: TGTGCCAGCAGCTTAACGGTCGGGTACAATGAGCAGTTCTTC
cdr3_aa: CASSLTVGYNEQFF